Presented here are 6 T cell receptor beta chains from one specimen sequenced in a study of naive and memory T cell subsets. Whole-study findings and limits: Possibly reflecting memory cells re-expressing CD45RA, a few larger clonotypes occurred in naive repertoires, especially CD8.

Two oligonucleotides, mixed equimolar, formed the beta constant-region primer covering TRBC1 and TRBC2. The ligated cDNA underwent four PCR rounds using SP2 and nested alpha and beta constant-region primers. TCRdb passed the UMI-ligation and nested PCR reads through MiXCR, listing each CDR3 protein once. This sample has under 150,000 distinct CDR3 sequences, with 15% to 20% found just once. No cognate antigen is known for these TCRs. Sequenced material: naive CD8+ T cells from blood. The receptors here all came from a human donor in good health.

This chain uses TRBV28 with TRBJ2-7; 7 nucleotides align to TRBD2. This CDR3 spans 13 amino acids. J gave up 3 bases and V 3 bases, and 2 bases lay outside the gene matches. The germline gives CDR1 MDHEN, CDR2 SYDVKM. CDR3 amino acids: CASSFRGGYEQYF. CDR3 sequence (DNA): TGTGCCAGCAGTTTCCGCGGGGGCTACGAGCAGTACTTC.

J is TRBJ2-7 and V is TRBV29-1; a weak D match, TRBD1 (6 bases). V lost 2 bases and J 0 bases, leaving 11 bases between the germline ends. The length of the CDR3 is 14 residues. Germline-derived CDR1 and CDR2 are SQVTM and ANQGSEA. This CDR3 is CSVEQPGASYEQYF. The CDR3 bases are TGCAGCGTTGAACAGCCAGGGGCCTCCTACGAGCAGTACTTC.

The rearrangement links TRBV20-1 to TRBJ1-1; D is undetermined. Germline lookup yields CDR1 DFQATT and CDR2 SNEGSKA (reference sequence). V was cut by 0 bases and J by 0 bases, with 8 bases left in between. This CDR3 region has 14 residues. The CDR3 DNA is TGCAGTGCTAGAGAGGCGGTTATGAACACTGAAGCTTTCTTT. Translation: CSAREAVMNTEAFF.

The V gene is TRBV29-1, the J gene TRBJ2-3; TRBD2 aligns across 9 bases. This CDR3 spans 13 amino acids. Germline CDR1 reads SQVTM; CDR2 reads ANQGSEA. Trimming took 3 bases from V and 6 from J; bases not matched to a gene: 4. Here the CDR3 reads CSVDSGRSDTQYF. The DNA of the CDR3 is TGCAGCGTTGACAGCGGGAGGAGTGATACGCAGTATTTT.

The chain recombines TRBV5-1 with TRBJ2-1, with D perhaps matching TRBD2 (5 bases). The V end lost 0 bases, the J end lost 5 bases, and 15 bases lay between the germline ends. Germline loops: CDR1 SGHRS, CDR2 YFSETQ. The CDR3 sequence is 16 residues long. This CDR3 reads CASSLVGSYSHNEQFF. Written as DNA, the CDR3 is TGCGCCAGCAGCTTGGTTGGGAGTTATTCACACAATGAGCAGTTCTTC. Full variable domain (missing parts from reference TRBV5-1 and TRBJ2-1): KAGVTQTPRYLIKTRGQQVTLSCSPISGHRSVSWYQQTPGQGLQFLFEYFSETQRNKGNFPGRFSGRQFSNSRSEMNVSTLELGDSALYLCASSLVGSYSHNEQFFGPGTRLTVL.

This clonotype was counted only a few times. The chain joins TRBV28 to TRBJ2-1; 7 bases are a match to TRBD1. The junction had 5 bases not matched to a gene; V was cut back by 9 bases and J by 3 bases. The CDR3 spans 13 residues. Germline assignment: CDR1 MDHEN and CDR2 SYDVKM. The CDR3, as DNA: TGTGCCAGTCTACAGGGGAACTACAATGAGCAGTTCTTC. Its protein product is CASLQGNYNEQFF.